The following is a TCR beta chain sequence with its context. Primed by a sample-barcoded 5' primer and a J-beta primer mix, a second PCR proceeded for about 6 to 12 cycles. TCRdb reanalysed the 5' RACE reads using MiXCR and keeps one entry per CDR3 protein. This sample carries hundreds of thousands of distinct CDR3 sequences, approximately 30% of them seen once, and the ten largest clones take around 16%. The length of the CDR3 is 14 residues. V lost 5 bases to trimming and J lost 1 base, with 11 bases between them. Germline V gene lookup returns CDR1 SEHNR and CDR2 FQNEAQ (reference sequence). The data belong to a study of blood T cells in healthy people across ages.

The receptor comes from a woman of 80 years or more in good health. V gene TRBV7-9 combines with J gene TRBJ1-1, with D possibly being TRBD1 (5 bases). The sample consisted of blood. CDR3 protein: CASSARGQNTEAFF. The CDR3 nucleotides are TGTGCCAGCAGCGCGCGCGGACAGAACACTGAAGCTTTCTTT. The full variable domain, its missing parts supplied by reference TRBV7-9 and TRBJ1-1, is DTGVSQNPRHKITKRGQNVTFRCDPISEHNRLYWYRQTLGQGPEFLTYFQNEAQLEKSRLLSDRFSAERPKGSFSTLEIQRTEQGDSAMYLCASSARGQNTEAFFGQGTRLTVV.